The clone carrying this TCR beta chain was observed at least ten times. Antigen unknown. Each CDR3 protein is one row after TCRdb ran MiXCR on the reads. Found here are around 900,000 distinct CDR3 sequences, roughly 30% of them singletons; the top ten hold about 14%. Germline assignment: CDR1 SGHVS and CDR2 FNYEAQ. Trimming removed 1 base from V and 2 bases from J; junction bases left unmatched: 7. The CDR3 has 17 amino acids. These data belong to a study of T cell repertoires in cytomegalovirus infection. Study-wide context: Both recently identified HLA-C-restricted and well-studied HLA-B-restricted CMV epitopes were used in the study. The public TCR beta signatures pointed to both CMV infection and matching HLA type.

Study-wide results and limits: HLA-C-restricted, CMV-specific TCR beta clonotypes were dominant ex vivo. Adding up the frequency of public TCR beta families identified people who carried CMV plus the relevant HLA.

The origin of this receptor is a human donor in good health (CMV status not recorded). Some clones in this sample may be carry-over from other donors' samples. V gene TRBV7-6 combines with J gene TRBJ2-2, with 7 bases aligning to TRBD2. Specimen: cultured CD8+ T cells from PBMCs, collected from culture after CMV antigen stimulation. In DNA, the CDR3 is TGTGCCAGCAGCTTAGGGGCTCGCGGGGGAAACACCGGGGAGCTGTTTTTT. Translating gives CASSLGARGGNTGELFF.